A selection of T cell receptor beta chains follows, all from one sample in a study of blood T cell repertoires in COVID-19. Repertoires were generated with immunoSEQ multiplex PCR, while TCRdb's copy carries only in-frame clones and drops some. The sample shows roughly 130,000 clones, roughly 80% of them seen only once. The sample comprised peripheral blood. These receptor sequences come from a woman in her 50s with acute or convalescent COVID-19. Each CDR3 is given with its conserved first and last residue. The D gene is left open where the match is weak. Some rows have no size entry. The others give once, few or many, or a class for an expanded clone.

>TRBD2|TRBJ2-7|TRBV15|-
TGTGCCACCAGCAGAGGGCGCGGGACTAGCGGTTACGAGCAGTACTTC
CATSRGRGTSGYEQYF
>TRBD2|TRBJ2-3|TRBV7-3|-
TGTGCCAGCAGCTTACCTCCAGCGGGGGCTACGTATTTT
CASSLPPAGATYF
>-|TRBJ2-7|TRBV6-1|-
TGTGCCAGCAGTGAAGCGATTCCGAATTCGTGGGCAGGGACCTACGAGCAGTACTTC
CASSEAIPNSWAGTYEQYF
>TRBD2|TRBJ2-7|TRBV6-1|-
TGTGCCAGCAGTGGAACTAGCGGGGGGTCCTCCTACGAGCAGTACTTC
CASSGTSGGSSYEQYF
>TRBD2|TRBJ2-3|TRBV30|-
TGTGCCTGGAGGACTAGCGGGGGTTCAGATACGCAGTATTTT
CAWRTSGGSDTQYF
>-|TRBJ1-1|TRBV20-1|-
TGCAGTGCTAGTTTTAGTACAGGGTCGGGCACTGAAGCTTTCTTT
CSASFSTGSGTEAFF
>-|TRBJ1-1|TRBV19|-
TGTGCCAGTAGTATACCGGTGCGAGGGAACACTGAAGCTTTCTTT
CASSIPVRGNTEAFF
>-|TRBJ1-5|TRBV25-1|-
TGTGCCAGCAGTGATCCCAGCAGGGCCGGTTACAATCAGCCCCAGCATTTT
CASSDPSRAGYNQPQHF
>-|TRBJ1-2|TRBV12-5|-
TGTGCTAGTGGTCGGACTTTAAACTATGGCTACACCTTC
CASGRTLNYGYTF
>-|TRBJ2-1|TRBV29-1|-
TGCAGCGTTGTTAGGGGGGGTACCTACAATGAGCAGTTCTTC
CSVVRGGTYNEQFF
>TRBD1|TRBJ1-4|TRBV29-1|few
TGCAGCGTGCAGGGGGCGAATGAAAAACTGTTTTTT
CSVQGANEKLFF
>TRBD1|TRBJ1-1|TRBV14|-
TGTGCCAGCAGCCTTCAGACAGGGGTCGTTGCTGAAGCTTTCTTT
CASSLQTGVVAEAFF
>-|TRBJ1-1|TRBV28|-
TGTGCCAGCAGTCCTCTGGGGGGCACTGAAGCTTTCTTT
CASSPLGGTEAFF
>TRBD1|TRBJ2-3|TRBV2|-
TGTGCCAGCAGTGAAGGCAGGGGGAAAAGTAATACGCAGTATTTT
CASSEGRGKSNTQYF
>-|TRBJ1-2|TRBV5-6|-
TGTGCCAGCAGCTTGGTTCCAGCGGCTAACTATGGCTACACCTTC
CASSLVPAANYGYTF
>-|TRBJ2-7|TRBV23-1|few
TGCGCCAGCAGTCTAGCGACGGATCCCTACGAGCAGTACTTC
CASSLATDPYEQYF
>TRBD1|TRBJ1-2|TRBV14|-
TGTGCCAGCAGCCAAGATCTAAGTGGGACAGGGGACGGCTACACCTTC
CASSQDLSGTGDGYTF
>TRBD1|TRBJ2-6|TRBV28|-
TGTGCCAGCAGCCCTTATGGACAGGGACTTCCTGGGGCCAACGTCCTGACTTTC
CASSPYGQGLPGANVLTF
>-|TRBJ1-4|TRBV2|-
TGTGCCAGCAGTGTGTATGTGGGGGCCCCAGCAACTAATGAAAAACTGTTTTTT
CASSVYVGAPATNEKLFF
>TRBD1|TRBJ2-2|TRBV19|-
TGTGCCAGTAGTATACCCCCGGGACAGGGGCGCCACACCGGGGAGCTGTTTTTT
CASSIPPGQGRHTGELFF
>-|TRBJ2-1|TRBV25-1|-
TGTGCCAGCAGTGAATTTATCAGGGCGGATTACAATGAGCAGTTCTTC
CASSEFIRADYNEQFF
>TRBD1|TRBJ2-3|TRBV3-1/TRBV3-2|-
TGTGCCAGCAGCCAAGGGAAGGGGGCAACTAAGGTAGGGCCAGATACGCAGTATTTT
CASSQGKGATKVGPDTQYF